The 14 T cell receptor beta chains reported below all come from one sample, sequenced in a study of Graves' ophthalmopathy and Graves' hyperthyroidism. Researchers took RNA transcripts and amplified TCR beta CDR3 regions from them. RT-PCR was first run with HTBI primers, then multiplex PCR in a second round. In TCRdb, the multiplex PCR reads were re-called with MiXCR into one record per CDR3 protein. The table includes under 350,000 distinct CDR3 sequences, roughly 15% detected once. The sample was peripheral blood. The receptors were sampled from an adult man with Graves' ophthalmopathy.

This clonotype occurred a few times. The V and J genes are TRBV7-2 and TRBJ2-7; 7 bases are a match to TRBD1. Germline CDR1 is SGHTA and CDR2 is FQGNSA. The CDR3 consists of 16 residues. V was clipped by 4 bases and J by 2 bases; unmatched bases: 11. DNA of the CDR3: TGTGCCAGCAGCTCAGCCCGACAGGGCACTACCTACGAGCAGTACTTC. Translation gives CASSSARQGTTYEQYF. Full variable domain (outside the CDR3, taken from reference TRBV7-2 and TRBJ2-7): GAGVSQSPSNKVTEKGKDVELRCDPISGHTALYWYRQSLGQGLEFLIYFQGNSAPDKSGLPSDRFSAERTGGSVSTLTIQRTQQEDSAVYLCASSSARQGTTYEQYFGPGTRLTVT.

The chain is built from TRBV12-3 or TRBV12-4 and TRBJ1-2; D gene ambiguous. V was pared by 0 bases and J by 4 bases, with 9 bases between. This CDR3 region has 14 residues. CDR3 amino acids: CASSLAEEIYGYTF. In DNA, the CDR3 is TGTGCCAGCAGTTTAGCGGAGGAAATCTATGGCTACACCTTC.

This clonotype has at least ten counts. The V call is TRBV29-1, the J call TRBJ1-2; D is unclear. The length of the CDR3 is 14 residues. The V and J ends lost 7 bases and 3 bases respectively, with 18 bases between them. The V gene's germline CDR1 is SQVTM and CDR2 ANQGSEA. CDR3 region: CSGLDPGSYYGYTF. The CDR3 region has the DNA TGCAGCGGTCTCGATCCGGGATCTTACTATGGCTACACCTTC.

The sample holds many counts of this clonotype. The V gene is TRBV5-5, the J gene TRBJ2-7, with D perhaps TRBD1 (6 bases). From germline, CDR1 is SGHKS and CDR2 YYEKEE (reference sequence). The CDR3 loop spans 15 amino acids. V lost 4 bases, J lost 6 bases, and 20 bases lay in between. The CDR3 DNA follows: TGTGCCAGCAGCACCAACCGGACAGCAGCCGGCGAGCAGTACTTC. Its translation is CASSTNRTAAGEQYF. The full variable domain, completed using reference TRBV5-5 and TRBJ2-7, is DAGVTQSPTHLIKTRGQQVTLRCSPISGHKSVSWYQQVLGQGPQFIFQYYEKEERGRGNFPDRFSARQFPNYSSELNVNALLLGDSALYLCASSTNRTAAGEQYFGPGTRLTVT.

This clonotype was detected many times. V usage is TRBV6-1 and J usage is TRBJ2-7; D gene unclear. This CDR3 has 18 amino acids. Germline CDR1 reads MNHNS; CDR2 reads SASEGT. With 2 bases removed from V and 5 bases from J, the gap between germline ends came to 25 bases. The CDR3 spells CASSENLSRTVTGHEQYF. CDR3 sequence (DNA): TGTGCCAGCAGTGAAAATTTATCCAGGACCGTTACGGGCCACGAGCAGTACTTC.

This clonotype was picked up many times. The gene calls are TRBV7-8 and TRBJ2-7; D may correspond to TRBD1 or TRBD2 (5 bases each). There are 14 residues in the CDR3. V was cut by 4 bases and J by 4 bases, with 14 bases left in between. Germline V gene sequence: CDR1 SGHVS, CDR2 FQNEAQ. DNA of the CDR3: TGTGCCAGCAGCTCGGGACGGATATCTTACGAGCAGTACTTC. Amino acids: CASSSGRISYEQYF.

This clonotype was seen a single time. CDR3 residues: CASSLAGGQISYEQYF. CDR3 in DNA: TGTGCCAGCAGCTTAGCGGGAGGCCAGATCTCCTACGAGCAGTACTTC. V usage is TRBV7-2 and J usage is TRBJ2-7, with TRBD2 as a possible D gene (6 bases). CDR3 length: 16 residues. V was clipped by 0 bases and J by 0 bases, with 12 bases between them. CDR1 and CDR2 (germline): SGHTA, FQGNSA.

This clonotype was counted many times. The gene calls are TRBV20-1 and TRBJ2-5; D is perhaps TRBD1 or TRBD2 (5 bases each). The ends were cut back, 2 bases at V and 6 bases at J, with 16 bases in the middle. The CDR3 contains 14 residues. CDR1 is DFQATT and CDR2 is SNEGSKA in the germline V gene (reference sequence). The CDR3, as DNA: TGCAGTGCTAGACCCCCAGGGACCGGGAAGACCCAGTACTTC. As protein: CSARPPGTGKTQYF.

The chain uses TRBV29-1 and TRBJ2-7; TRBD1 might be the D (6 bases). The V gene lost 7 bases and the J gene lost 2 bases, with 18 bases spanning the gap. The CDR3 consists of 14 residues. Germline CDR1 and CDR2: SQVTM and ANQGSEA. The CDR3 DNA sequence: TGCAGCGCACAACCGGGACACCTAACCTACGAGCAGTACTTC. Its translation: CSAQPGHLTYEQYF.

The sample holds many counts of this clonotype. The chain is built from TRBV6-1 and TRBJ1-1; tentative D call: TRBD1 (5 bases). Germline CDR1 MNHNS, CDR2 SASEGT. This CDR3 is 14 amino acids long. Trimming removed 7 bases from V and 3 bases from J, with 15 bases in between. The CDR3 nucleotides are TGTGCCAGCACTCAGTCTGGGGGTGACACTGAAGCTTTCTTT. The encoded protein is CASTQSGGDTEAFF.

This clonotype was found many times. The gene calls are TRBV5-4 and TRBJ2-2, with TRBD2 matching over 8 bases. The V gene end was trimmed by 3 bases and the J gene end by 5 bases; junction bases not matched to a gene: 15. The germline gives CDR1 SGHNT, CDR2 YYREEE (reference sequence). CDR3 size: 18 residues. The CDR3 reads CASSSGHGAGTSTGELFF. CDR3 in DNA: TGTGCCAGCAGCTCGGGGCACGGAGCCGGGACTAGTACCGGGGAGCTGTTTTTT.

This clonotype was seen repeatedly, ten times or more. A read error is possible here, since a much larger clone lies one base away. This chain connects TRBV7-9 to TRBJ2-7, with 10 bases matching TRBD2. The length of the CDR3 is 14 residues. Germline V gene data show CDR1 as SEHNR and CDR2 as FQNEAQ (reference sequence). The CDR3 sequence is CTSSLASGSYEQYF. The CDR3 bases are TGTACCAGCAGCTTAGCTAGCGGGAGCTACGAGCAGTACTTC.

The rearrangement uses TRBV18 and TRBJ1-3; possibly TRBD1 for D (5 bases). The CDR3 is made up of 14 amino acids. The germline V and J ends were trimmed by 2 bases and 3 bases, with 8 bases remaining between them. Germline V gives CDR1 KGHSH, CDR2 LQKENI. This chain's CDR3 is CASSPGGVGNTIYF. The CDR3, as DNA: TGTGCCAGCTCACCAGGAGGGGTTGGAAACACCATATATTTT.

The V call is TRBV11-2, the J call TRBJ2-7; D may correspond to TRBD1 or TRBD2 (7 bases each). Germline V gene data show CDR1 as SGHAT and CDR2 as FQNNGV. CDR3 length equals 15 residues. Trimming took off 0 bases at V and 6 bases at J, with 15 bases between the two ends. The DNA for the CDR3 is TGTGCCAGCAGCTTAGATATGGCCAGGGGGGGCGAGCAGTACTTC. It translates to CASSLDMARGGEQYF.